This section outlines one T cell receptor beta chain sequence together with its context. Its antigen remains unknown. Measured with immunoSEQ multiplex PCR; TCRdb has only the in-frame clones, and not every one. The table has over 350,000 clones, 70% to 90% seen once. These data come from a study of Ad26.COV2.S vaccination and SARS-CoV-2 variants. Turning to the study itself: Once, or twice with 56 days between doses, Ad26.COV2.S was given intramuscularly. Study results and caveats: The TCR-based breadth and depth measures might underestimate overall T cell responses. Comparability of non-spike TCR breadth was observed across vaccine and placebo recipients.

V trimming: 4 bases; J trimming: 4 bases; junction bases outside the gene matches: 7. The length of the CDR3 is 15 residues. CDR1 and CDR2 from the germline V gene are KGHSH and LQKENI. Treatment noted: roughly 19 received Ad26.COV2.S at low or high dose, single or two shots; roughly five received placebo; per-sample allocation not given. Each sample was drawn 63 days after the first injection (of vaccine or placebo). The receptor's source is a person aged 18-60 years who received the Ad26.COV2.S COVID-19 vaccine or a placebo. The chain links TRBV18 to TRBJ2-7; 10 bases are shared with TRBD1. The source material was peripheral blood, sampled in a trial of Ad26.COV2.S vaccine versus placebo. The CDR3 nucleotides read TGTGCCAGCTCACAACCGGGACAGGGGCAATACGAGCAGTACTTC. Translation: CASSQPGQGQYEQYF.